This T cell receptor beta chain was found in a study of T cell changes during pregnancy in multiple sclerosis. V trimming: 5 bases; J trimming: 0 bases; junction bases outside the gene matches: 6. CDR1 SEHNR and CDR2 FQNEAQ come from the germline V gene (reference sequence). CDR3 length: 15 residues. The method was immunoSEQ multiplex PCR; TCRdb's version includes in-frame clones alone and lacks a portion of them. The data hold over 45,000 clones, with roughly 92% observed a single time. Specimen: CD8+ T cells from peripheral blood mononuclear cells, collected in the third trimester of pregnancy. This receptor was taken from a female donor with multiple sclerosis, enrolled in a pregnancy study. The chain uses TRBV7-9 and TRBJ2-5, with 7 bases fitting TRBD1. The CDR3 coding sequence is TGTGCCAGCAGCCAAGGGACAGCGTACCAAGAGACCCAGTACTTC. Amino acids: CASSQGTAYQETQYF.